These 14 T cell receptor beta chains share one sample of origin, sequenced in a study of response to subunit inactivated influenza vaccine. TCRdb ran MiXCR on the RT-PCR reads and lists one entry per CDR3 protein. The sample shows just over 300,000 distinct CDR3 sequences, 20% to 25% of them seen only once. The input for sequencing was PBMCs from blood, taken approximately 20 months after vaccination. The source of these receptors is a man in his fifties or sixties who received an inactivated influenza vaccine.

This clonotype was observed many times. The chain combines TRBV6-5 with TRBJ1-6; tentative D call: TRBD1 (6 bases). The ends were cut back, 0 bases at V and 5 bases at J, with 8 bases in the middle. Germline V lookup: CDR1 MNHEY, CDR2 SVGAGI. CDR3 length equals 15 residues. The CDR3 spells CASSYSGHDNSPLHF. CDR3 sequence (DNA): TGTGCCAGCAGTTACTCGGGACACGATAATTCACCCCTCCACTTT.

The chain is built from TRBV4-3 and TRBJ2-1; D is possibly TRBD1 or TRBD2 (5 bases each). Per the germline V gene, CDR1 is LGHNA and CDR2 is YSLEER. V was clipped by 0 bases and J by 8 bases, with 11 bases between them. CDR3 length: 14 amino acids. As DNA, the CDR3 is TGCGCCAGCAGCCAAGATTTCGGGACGGATGAGCAGTTCTTC. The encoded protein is CASSQDFGTDEQFF.

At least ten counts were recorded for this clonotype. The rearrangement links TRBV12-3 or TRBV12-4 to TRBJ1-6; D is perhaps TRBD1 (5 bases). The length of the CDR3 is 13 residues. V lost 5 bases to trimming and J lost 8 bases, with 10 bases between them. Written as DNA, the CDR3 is TGTGCCAGCAGTCGGACCAGGGATTCACCCCTCCACTTT. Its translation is CASSRTRDSPLHF.

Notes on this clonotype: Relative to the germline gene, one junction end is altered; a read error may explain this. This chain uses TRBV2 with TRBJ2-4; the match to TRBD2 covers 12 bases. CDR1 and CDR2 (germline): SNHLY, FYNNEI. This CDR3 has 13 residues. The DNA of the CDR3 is TGTGCCAGCAGTGGGGGTGTTGGGGGACTAGCGGGCTTC. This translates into CASSGGVGGLAGF.

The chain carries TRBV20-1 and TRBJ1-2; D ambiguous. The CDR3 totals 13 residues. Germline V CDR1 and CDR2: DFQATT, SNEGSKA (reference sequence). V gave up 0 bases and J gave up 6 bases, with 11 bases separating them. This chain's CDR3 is CSARDGGSHGYTF. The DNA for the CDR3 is TGCAGTGCTAGAGATGGCGGGAGCCATGGCTACACCTTC.

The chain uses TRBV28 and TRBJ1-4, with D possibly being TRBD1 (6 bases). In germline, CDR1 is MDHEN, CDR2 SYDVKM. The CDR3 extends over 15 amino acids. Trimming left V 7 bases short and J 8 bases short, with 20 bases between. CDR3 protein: CASTVGRGQGEKLFF. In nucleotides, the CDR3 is TGTGCCAGCACCGTCGGAAGGGGACAAGGGGAAAAACTGTTTTTT.

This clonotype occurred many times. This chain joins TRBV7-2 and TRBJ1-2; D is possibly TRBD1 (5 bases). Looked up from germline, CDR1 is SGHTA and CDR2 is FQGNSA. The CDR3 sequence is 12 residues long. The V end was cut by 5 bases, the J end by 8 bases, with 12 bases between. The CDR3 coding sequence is TGTGCCAGCAGCCCAGGACAAGGAGGCTACACCTTC. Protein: CASSPGQGGYTF.

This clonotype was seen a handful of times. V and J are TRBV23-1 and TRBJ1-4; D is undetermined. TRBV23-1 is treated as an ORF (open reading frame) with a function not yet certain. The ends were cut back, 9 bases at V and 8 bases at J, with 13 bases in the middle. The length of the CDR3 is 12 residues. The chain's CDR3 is CASPCVEEKLFF. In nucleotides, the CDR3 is TGCGCCAGTCCCTGCGTAGAGGAAAAACTGTTTTTT.

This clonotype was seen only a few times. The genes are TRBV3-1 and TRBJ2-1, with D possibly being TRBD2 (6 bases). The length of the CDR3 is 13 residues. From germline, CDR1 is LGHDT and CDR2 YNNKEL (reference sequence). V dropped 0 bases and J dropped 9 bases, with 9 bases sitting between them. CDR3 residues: CASSQDGRSEQFF. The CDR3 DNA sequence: TGTGCCAGCAGCCAAGATGGGAGGAGTGAGCAGTTCTTC.

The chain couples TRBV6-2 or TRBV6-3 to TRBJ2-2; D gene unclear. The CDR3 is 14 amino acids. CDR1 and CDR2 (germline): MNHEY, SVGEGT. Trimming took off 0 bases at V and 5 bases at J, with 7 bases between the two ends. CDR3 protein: CASSYSPATGELFF. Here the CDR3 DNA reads TGTGCCAGCAGTTACTCACCAGCAACCGGGGAGCTGTTTTTT.

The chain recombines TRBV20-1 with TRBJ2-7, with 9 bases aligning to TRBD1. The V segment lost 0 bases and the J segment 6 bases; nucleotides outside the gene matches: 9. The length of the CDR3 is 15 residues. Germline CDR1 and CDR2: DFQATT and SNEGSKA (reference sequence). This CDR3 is CSARDLGTGRGEQYF. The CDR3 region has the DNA TGCAGTGCTAGAGATCTTGGGACAGGGAGAGGCGAGCAGTACTTC.

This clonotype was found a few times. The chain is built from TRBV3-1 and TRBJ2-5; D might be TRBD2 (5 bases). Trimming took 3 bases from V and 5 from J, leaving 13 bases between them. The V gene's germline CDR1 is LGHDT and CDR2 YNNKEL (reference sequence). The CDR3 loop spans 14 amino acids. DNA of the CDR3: TGTGCCAGCAGCCAGTTTGAGGGTGCCGAGACCCAGTACTTC. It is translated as CASSQFEGAETQYF.

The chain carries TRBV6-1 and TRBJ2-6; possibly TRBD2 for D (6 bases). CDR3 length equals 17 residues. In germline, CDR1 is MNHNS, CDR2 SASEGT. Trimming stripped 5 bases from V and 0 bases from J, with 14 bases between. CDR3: CASSPGLFSSGANVLTF. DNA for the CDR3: TGTGCCAGCAGTCCGGGACTCTTCAGCTCTGGGGCCAACGTCCTGACTTTC.

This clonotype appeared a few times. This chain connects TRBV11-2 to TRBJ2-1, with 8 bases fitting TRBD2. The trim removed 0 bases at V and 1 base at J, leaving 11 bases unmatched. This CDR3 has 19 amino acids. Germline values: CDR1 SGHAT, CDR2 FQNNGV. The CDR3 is CASSLDITSGVLSYNEQFF. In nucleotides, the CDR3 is TGTGCCAGCAGCTTAGATATAACTAGCGGAGTCCTTTCCTACAATGAGCAGTTCTTC.